Listed below are T cell receptor beta chains from one sample, sequenced in a study of T cell responses to AZD1222 COVID-19 vaccine. Clones were read by immunoSEQ multiplex PCR, and TCRdb kept only the in-frame ones, dropping some. The table lists some 150,000 clones, about 94% of them singletons. The source material was peripheral blood, sampled on day 0 of AZD1222 vaccination. The receptors here all came from an adult in good health. Each CDR3 is given with its conserved first and last residue. The order of the fields is clone size, J gene, D gene, V gene, CDR3 protein, CDR3 DNA. D genes are given only for firm matches. Only part of the rows carry a size: once, few, many, or a class if the clone is expanded.

.,TRBJ2-7,.,TRBV5-1,CASSPAGTPSGEQYF,TGCGCCAGCAGCCCCGCCGGGACCCCTTCCGGGGAGCAGTACTTC
.,TRBJ1-1,.,TRBV4-1,CASSQGPRSNTEAFF,TGCGCCAGCAGCCAAGGCCCAAGGTCGAACACTGAAGCTTTCTTT
.,TRBJ1-5,.,TRBV12-3/TRBV12-4,CASRTGLTQHF,TGTGCCAGCAGGACCGGTCTGACCCAGCATTTT
.,TRBJ2-5,TRBD1,TRBV9,CASSALGTGPETQYF,TGTGCCAGCAGCGCCTTAGGGACAGGGCCAGAGACCCAGTACTTC
.,TRBJ2-7,.,TRBV6-8,CASSYSIQELEVHEQYF,TGTGCCAGCAGTTACTCGATCCAGGAACTAGAGGTCCACGAGCAGTACTTC
.,TRBJ2-1,TRBD2,TRBV4-1,CASSPLGLAVYNEQFF,TGCGCCAGCAGCCCCCTGGGACTAGCGGTCTACAATGAGCAGTTCTTC
.,TRBJ1-5,.,TRBV28,CASSPLGQSNQPQHF,TGTGCCAGCAGCCCCCTGGGACAAAGCAATCAGCCCCAGCATTTT
.,TRBJ1-3,.,TRBV12-3/TRBV12-4,CASSLRGSNTIYF,TGTGCCAGCAGTTTACGAGGAAGCAACACCATATATTTT
.,TRBJ2-1,TRBD2,TRBV3-1/TRBV3-2,CASERTSGSFAAMEQFF,TGTGCCAGCGAACGGACTAGCGGGAGCTTCGCGGCAATGGAGCAGTTCTTC
.,TRBJ2-5,TRBD2,TRBV5-4,CASSWGLAGGETQYF,TGTGCCAGCAGCTGGGGACTAGCGGGAGGAGAGACCCAGTACTTC
.,TRBJ2-7,TRBD1,TRBV19,CASSRGTSYEQYF,TGTGCCAGTTCCAGGGGGACCTCCTACGAGCAGTACTTC
few,TRBJ2-7,.,TRBV29-1,CSVSVGTYEQYF,TGCAGCGTTTCGGTCGGTACCTACGAGCAGTACTTC
.,TRBJ2-7,.,TRBV6-5,CASTIQTSTYEQYF,TGTGCCAGCACCATCCAGACTAGTACCTACGAGCAGTACTTC
.,TRBJ1-2,TRBD1,TRBV7-3,CASSPDRGDYGYTF,TGTGCCAGCAGCCCCGACAGGGGAGACTATGGCTACACCTTC
.,TRBJ1-2,.,TRBV29-1,CSVVRSNYGYTF,TGCAGCGTTGTCCGTTCTAACTATGGCTACACCTTC